These 9 T cell receptor beta chains were sequenced from one sample in a study of T cells after yellow fever vaccination. One entry per CDR3 protein, called by TCRdb with MiXCR from the 5' RACE reads. This sample has around 250,000 distinct CDR3 sequences, with 6.9% found just once. Sample: CD4+ T cells sorted from PBMCs, taken 15 days after the yellow fever booster vaccination. All receptors come from a man aged 25 to 45 who received the YFV17D yellow fever vaccine.

The chain uses TRBV5-4 and TRBJ1-1; D perhaps matches TRBD1 (5 bases). Trimming took off 4 bases at V and 4 bases at J, with 11 bases between the two ends. This CDR3 contains 13 residues. In germline, CDR1 is SGHNT, CDR2 YYREEE (reference sequence). CDR3 DNA sequence: TGTGCCAGCAGCCTCATCGGGGCCACTGAAGCTTTCTTT. Translating it yields CASSLIGATEAFF.

At least ten counts were recorded for this clonotype. The V and J genes are TRBV9 and TRBJ2-7, with 7 bases lining up with TRBD2. CDR3 size: 15 residues. Germline loops: CDR1 SGDLS, CDR2 YYNGEE. V was clipped by 0 bases and J by 6 bases; unmatched bases: 9. CDR3 in DNA: TGTGCCAGCAGCGTAGGGGAGGGAGGTTACCGCGAGCAGTACTTC. It yields the protein CASSVGEGGYREQYF.

The table lists this clonotype with a few counts. This rearrangement joins TRBV3-1 to TRBJ2-7, with D possibly TRBD1 on 5 matching bases. The CDR3 spans 13 residues. V was clipped by 4 bases and J by 2 bases, with 9 bases between them. Germline V gives CDR1 LGHDT, CDR2 YNNKEL (reference sequence). The CDR3 region has the DNA TGTGCCAGCAGCCGACAGAGACCCTACGAGCAGTACTTC. Translation gives CASSRQRPYEQYF.

This clonotype was seen many times. The CDR3 region is CASSPMGIGEQYF. CDR3 in DNA: TGTGCCAGCTCACCAATGGGAATTGGCGAGCAGTACTTC. The chain carries TRBV18 and TRBJ2-7, with no clear D. The germline gives CDR1 KGHSH, CDR2 LQKENI. The CDR3 runs to 13 residues. Trimming removed 2 bases at V and 6 bases at J, with 11 bases between.

This clonotype was observed a handful of times. V gene TRBV7-9 combines with J gene TRBJ1-6; D gene unclear. CDR3 size: 16 residues. V was cut by 0 bases and J by 5 bases, with 11 bases left in between. Germline V gene lookup returns CDR1 SEHNR and CDR2 FQNEAQ (reference sequence). The CDR3 loop reads CASSLAPAANNSPLHF. Here the CDR3 DNA reads TGTGCCAGCAGCTTAGCGCCGGCCGCTAATAATTCACCCCTCCACTTT.

This clonotype was recorded at least ten times. The chain carries TRBV30 and TRBJ2-7; D is unclear. The germline V gene has CDR1 GTSNPN and CDR2 SVGIG (reference sequence). This CDR3 spans 11 amino acids. V dropped 0 bases and J dropped 4 bases, with 4 bases sitting between them. The CDR3 coding sequence is TGTGCCTGGAGTGTACAGTACGAGCAGTACTTC. Residues: CAWSVQYEQYF.

This clonotype was picked up a small number of times. The V gene is TRBV12-3 or TRBV12-4, the J gene TRBJ2-2, with D hard to call. There are 13 residues in the CDR3. Trimming left V 6 bases short and J 2 bases short, with 7 bases between. CDR3 sequence reads: CASSIVNTGELFF. CDR3 DNA: TGTGCCAGCAGCATAGTTAACACCGGGGAGCTGTTTTTT.

This clonotype was detected only a few times. The chain combines TRBV7-8 with TRBJ2-3; a weak D match, TRBD2 (5 bases). The V end lost 0 bases, the J end lost 3 bases, and 13 bases lay between the germline ends. Germline CDR1 is SGHVS and CDR2 is FQNEAQ. CDR3 length equals 16 residues. The CDR3 loop is CASSLALREGTDTQYF. CDR3 nucleotides: TGTGCCAGCAGCTTAGCGCTGAGGGAAGGGACAGATACGCAGTATTTT. The full variable domain, with the rest looked up from reference TRBV7-8 and TRBJ2-3, is GAGVSQSPRYKVAKRGQDVALRCDPISGHVSLFWYQQALGQGPEFLTYFQNEAQLDKSGLPSDRFFAERPEGSVSTLKIQRTQQEDSAVYLCASSLALREGTDTQYFGPGTRLTVL.

The chain has TRBV10-3 and TRBJ1-2; D perhaps matches TRBD1 (5 bases). CDR1 ENHRY and CDR2 SYGVKD come from the germline V gene. V lost 0 bases, J lost 3 bases, and 8 bases lay in between. CDR3 length: 14 residues. DNA for the CDR3: TGTGCCATCAGTGAGTCGGGCAGGGACTATGGCTACACCTTC. Translation gives CAISESGRDYGYTF.